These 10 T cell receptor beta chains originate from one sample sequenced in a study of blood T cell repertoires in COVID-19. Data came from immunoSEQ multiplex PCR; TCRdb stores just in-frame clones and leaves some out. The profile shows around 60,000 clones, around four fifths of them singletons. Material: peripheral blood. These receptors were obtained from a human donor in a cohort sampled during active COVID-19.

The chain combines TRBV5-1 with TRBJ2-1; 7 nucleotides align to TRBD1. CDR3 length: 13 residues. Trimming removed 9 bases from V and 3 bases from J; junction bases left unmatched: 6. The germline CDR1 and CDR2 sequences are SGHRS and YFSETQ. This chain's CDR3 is CATGRDSYNEQFF. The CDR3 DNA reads TGCGCCACCGGTCGGGACAGCTACAATGAGCAGTTCTTC.

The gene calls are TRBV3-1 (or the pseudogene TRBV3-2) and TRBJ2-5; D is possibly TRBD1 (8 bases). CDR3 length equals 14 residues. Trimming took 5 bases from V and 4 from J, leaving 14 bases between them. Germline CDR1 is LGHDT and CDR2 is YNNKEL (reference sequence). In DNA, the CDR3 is TGTGCCAGCAGCTCGACAGGGGAGGGAGAGACCCAGTACTTC. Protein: CASSSTGEGETQYF.

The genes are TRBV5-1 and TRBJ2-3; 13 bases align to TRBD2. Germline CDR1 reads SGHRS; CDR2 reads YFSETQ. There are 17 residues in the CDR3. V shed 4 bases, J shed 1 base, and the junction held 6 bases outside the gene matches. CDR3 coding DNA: TGCGCCAGCAGCCCCCGACTAGCGGGAGGCCGCACAGATACGCAGTATTTT. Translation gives CASSPRLAGGRTDTQYF.

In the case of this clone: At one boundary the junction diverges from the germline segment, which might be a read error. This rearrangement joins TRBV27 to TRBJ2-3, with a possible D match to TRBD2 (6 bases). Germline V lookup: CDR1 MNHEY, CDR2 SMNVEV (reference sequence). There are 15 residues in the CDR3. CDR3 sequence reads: CASSLSGLGTDTQYF. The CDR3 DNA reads TGTGCCAGCAGTCTATCGGGACTGGGAACAGATACGCAGTATTTT.

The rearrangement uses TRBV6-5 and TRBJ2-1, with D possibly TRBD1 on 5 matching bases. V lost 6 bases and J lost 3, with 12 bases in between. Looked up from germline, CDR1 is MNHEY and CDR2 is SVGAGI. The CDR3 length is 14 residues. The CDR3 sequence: CASSPRARYNEQFF. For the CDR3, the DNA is TGTGCCAGCAGCCCCAGGGCCCGCTACAATGAGCAGTTCTTC.

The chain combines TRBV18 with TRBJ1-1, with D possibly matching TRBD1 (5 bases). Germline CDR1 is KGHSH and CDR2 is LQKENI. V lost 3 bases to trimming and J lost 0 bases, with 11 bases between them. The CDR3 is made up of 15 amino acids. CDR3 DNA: TGTGCCAGCTCACCGTATACAGGAGTGAACACTGAAGCTTTCTTT. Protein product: CASSPYTGVNTEAFF.

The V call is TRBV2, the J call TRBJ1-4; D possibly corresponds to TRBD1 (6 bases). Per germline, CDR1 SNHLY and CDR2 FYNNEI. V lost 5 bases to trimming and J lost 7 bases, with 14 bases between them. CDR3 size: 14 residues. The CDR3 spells CASSPEGVAEKLFF. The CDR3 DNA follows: TGTGCCAGCAGTCCCGAGGGGGTGGCTGAAAAACTGTTTTTT.

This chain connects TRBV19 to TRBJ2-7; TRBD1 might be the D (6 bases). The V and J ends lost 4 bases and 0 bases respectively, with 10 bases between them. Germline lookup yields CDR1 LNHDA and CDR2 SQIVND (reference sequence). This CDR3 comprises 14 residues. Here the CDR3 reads CASSTLGGSYEQYF. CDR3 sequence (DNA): TGTGCCAGTAGTACCTTAGGGGGCTCCTACGAGCAGTACTTC.

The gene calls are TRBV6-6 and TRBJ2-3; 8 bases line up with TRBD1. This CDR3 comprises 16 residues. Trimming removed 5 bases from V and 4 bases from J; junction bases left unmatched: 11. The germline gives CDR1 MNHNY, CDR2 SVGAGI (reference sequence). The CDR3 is CASSHGQQGAADTQYF. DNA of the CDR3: TGTGCCAGCAGTCACGGACAGCAGGGGGCCGCAGATACGCAGTATTTT.

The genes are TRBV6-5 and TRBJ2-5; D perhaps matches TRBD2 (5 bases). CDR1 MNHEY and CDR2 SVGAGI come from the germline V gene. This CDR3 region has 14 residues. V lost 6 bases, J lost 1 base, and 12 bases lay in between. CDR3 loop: CASSSVGGQETQYF. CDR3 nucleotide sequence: TGTGCCAGCAGCTCCGTCGGAGGCCAAGAGACCCAGTACTTC.